These T cell receptor beta chains were read from a single sample in a study of PD-L1 blockade in urothelial cancer. Profiled with immunoSEQ multiplex PCR; TCRdb holds only in-frame clones, not every one. The sample has around 70,000 clones, roughly 89% seen once. This material consisted of PBMCs, taken around atezolizumab (anti-PD-L1) treatment. Every receptor here comes from a woman in her 70s with urothelial cancer. The CDR3 runs from the conserved cysteine through the conserved F or W. The D gene is left open where the match is weak. The size field is filled for only some rows; it gives once, few, many or a size class.

V	J	size	D	DNA	CDR3
TRBV7-7	TRBJ2-2	few	TRBD1	TGTGCCAGCAGCCCCAGGGACAGAAACACCGGGGAGCTGTTTTTT	CASSPRDRNTGELFF
TRBV27	TRBJ2-7	-	TRBD1	TGTGCCAGCAGTAGACAGGGGTACTACGAGCAGTACTTC	CASSRQGYYEQYF
TRBV15	TRBJ2-1	-	TRBD1	TGTGCCACCAGCAGTGGTAACAGGGGGCGACTTAATGAGCAGTTCTTC	CATSSGNRGRLNEQFF
TRBV30	TRBJ1-4	-	-	TGTGCCTGGAGTTGGGGGGCTAATGAAAAACTGTTTTTT	CAWSWGANEKLFF
TRBV28	TRBJ2-1	-	TRBD2	TGTGCCACCGCTAGCGGGACTCGAGGCCATGAGCAGTTCTTC	CATASGTRGHEQFF
TRBV4-2	TRBJ2-2	-	TRBD2	TGTGCCAGCAGCCAAGATAGAGCGGGAGTGACCGGCCGGGAGCTGTTTTTT	CASSQDRAGVTGRELFF
TRBV19	TRBJ1-1	-	-	TGTGCCAGTAGTATTCAGGGCCGCTCTGAAGCTTTCTTT	CASSIQGRSEAFF
TRBV5-4	TRBJ2-1	-	TRBD2	TGTGCCAGCAGCTTTGGACTAGCGGGGACGAGGGAGCAGTTCTTC	CASSFGLAGTREQFF
TRBV7-9	TRBJ1-2	-	-	TGTGCCAGCAGCCCTGGACAGAGCTATGGCTACACCTTC	CASSPGQSYGYTF
TRBV5-1	TRBJ1-1	-	TRBD1	TGCGCCAGCAGCTTGTCGACAGGGGGCTTCACTGAAGCTTTCTTT	CASSLSTGGFTEAFF
TRBV21-1	TRBJ1-5	-	-	TGTGCCAGCAGCAAGGGTGAGGACAGGGTCCTCGGACAGCCCCAGCATTTT	CASSKGEDRVLGQPQHF
TRBV6-1	TRBJ1-3	-	TRBD1	TGTGCCAGCAGTGAAGCCCACCTGACAGGGGGAAACACCATATATTTT	CASSEAHLTGGNTIYF
TRBV19	TRBJ2-7	once	-	TGTGCCAGTAGTAGACAGGTCAGCTCCTACGAGCAGTACTTC	CASSRQVSSYEQYF
TRBV11-1	TRBJ2-3	-	TRBD2	TGTGCCAGCAGCCTAGCGGGGACTAGCACAGATACGCAGTATTTT	CASSLAGTSTDTQYF
TRBV5-4	TRBJ2-1	-	-	TGTGCCAGCAGCTTTGGGCTTAGCTCCTACAATGAGCAGTTCTTC	CASSFGLSSYNEQFF
TRBV7-2	TRBJ2-2	-	-	TGTGCCAGCAGCTTAAGATCCCTCGCGACCGGGGAGCTGTTTTTT	CASSLRSLATGELFF
TRBV5-1	TRBJ1-4	once	-	TGCGCCAGCAGCTTGGGGTTTGTCGAACGCGGTGAAAAACTGTTTTTT	CASSLGFVERGEKLFF
TRBV27	TRBJ1-4	-	TRBD1	TGTGCCAGCAGTCTACTACCCGGGACAGGGGAGAAACTGTTTTTT	CASSLLPGTGEKLFF
TRBV19	TRBJ2-7	-	-	TGTGCCAGTAGTATTTCTCCGGGTCTATACGAGCAGTACTTC	CASSISPGLYEQYF
TRBV6-6	TRBJ1-1	-	TRBD1	TGTGCCAGCAGTACGGACAGGAACTTGAACACTGAAGCTTTCTTT	CASSTDRNLNTEAFF
TRBV10-1	TRBJ2-3	-	-	TGCGCCAGCAGTGTTTCGGGGATCGGCACAGATACGCAGTATTTT	CASSVSGIGTDTQYF
TRBV7-9	TRBJ1-1	-	-	TGTGCCAGCAGGCAGATGACAGGGAACACTGAAGCTTTCTTT	CASRQMTGNTEAFF